Each of the 27 T cell receptor beta chains below was sequenced from the same sample in a study of shared clonotypes between healthy human individuals. Profiling relied on immunoSEQ multiplex PCR, and the TCRdb table lists in-frame clones only, not all of them. The data show 1,500,000 or so clones, 98% to 99% seen once. The sequenced material came from naive CD4+ T cells sorted from blood. The subset denotes: CD45RA+ positively selected. Receptors originate from a man under 40 in good health.

The chain has TRBV19 and TRBJ2-1; D is ambiguous. The length of the CDR3 is 15 residues. The V gene's germline CDR1 is LNHDA and CDR2 SQIVND (reference sequence). Trimming stripped 6 bases from V and 10 bases from J, with 22 bases between. In DNA, the CDR3 is TGTGCCAGTAGCATCCGGGCCGAAGAGGATGGCGAGCAGTTCTTC. This gives the protein CASSIRAEEDGEQFF.

This chain links TRBV29-1 with TRBJ1-2; D gene unclear. Deletions cut 3 bases from V and 4 bases from J, with 15 bases between. Germline V gene lookup returns CDR1 SQVTM and CDR2 ANQGSEA. CDR3 length equals 14 residues. CDR3 DNA: TGCAGCGTTGATTTGGACCCTGGGCCCTATGGCTACACCTTC. It yields the protein CSVDLDPGPYGYTF. Drawing the rest from reference TRBV29-1 and TRBJ1-2, the complete variable domain is SAVISQKPSRDICQRGTSLTIQCQVDSQVTMMFWYRQQPGQSLTLIATANQGSEATYESGFVIDKFPISRPNLTFSTLTVSNMSPEDSSIYLCSVDLDPGPYGYTFGSGTRLTVV.

In DNA, the CDR3 is TGTGCCACCAGCAGAGATATCAGCGCCAGCTCCTACAATGAGCAGTTCTTC. Its translation: CATSRDISASSYNEQFF. The chain employs TRBV15 and TRBJ2-1; D not resolved. Trimming stripped 0 bases from V and 0 bases from J, with 12 bases between. Germline V gene lookup returns CDR1 LNHNV and CDR2 YYDKDF (reference sequence). The CDR3 length is 17 residues.

CDR3 region: CASSQGWSGTTHYEQYF. CDR3 nucleotides: TGCGCCAGCAGCCAGGGGTGGAGCGGGACGACTCATTACGAGCAGTACTTC. The chain employs TRBV4-1 and TRBJ2-7; 7 bases align to TRBD2. V gave up 3 bases and J gave up 4 bases; unmatched junction bases: 15. Germline V CDR1 and CDR2: MGHRA, YSYEKL. CDR3 size: 17 residues.

The gene calls are TRBV18 and TRBJ2-7; TRBD1 agrees at 7 bases. The germline V gene encodes CDR1 KGHSH and CDR2 LQKENI. The CDR3 has 14 residues. V shed 1 base, J shed 5 bases, and the junction held 5 bases outside the gene matches. The CDR3 sequence is CASSPRQGTHEQYF. In DNA form, the CDR3 reads TGTGCCAGCTCACCACGACAGGGTACCCACGAGCAGTACTTC. Combining the CDR3 with reference TRBV18 and TRBJ2-7 gives the whole variable domain NAGVMQNPRHLVRRRGQEARLRCSPMKGHSHVYWYRQLPEEGLKFMVYLQKENIIDESGMPKERFSAEFPKEGPSILRIQQVVRGDSAAYFCASSPRQGTHEQYFGPGTRLTVT.

This chain connects TRBV29-1 to TRBJ1-5, with D possibly TRBD1 on 5 matching bases. The CDR3 spans 13 residues. V dropped 7 bases and J dropped 3 bases, with 13 bases sitting between them. The germline gives CDR1 SQVTM, CDR2 ANQGSEA. CDR3 bases: TGCAGCGCTTCCAGGGAGCTCAATCAGCCCCAGCATTTT. Amino acids: CSASRELNQPQHF.

The chain links TRBV20-1 to TRBJ2-3; no reliable D call. This CDR3 spans 11 amino acids. Germline-derived CDR1 and CDR2 are DFQATT and SNEGSKA (reference sequence). Deletions cut 7 bases from V and 0 bases from J, with 5 bases between. As DNA, the CDR3 is TGCAGTGGGGCTAGCACAGATACGCAGTATTTT. Protein: CSGASTDTQYF.

V is TRBV7-6 and J is TRBJ2-5; 7 bases match TRBD1. This CDR3 region has 14 residues. Germline values: CDR1 SGHVS, CDR2 FNYEAQ. With V trimmed by 5 bases and J by 4 bases, 7 bases remained unmatched. For the CDR3, the DNA is TGTGCCAGCAGCCCACACCCAGGGGGAGAGACCCAGTACTTC. Translation gives CASSPHPGGETQYF.

The chain couples TRBV2 to TRBJ2-7, with TRBD1 matching over 9 bases. Per germline, CDR1 SNHLY and CDR2 FYNNEI. After removal of 7 bases from V and 2 bases from J, the junction contained 3 bases not matched to a gene. The CDR3 contains 13 residues. The CDR3 loop reads CASTRQGAYEQYF. CDR3 bases: TGTGCCAGCACTCGACAGGGGGCCTACGAGCAGTACTTC. Full variable domain (missing parts from reference TRBV2 and TRBJ2-7): EPEVTQTPSHQVTQMGQEVILRCVPISNHLYFYWYRQILGQKVEFLVSFYNNEISEKSEIFDDQFSVERPDGSNFTLKIRSTKLEDSAMYFCASTRQGAYEQYFGPGTRLTVT.

This clone was seen only once. The rearrangement joins TRBV18 to TRBJ2-1; D call uncertain. Looked up from germline, CDR1 is KGHSH and CDR2 is LQKENI. The CDR3 loop spans 13 amino acids. V lost 2 bases to trimming and J lost 4 bases, with 6 bases between them. CDR3 protein: CASSPGVYNEQFF. The CDR3 DNA follows: TGTGCCAGCTCACCAGGTGTATACAATGAGCAGTTCTTC.

The V and J genes are TRBV2 and TRBJ1-2; possibly TRBD1 for D (5 bases). This CDR3 contains 14 residues. Germline loops: CDR1 SNHLY, CDR2 FYNNEI. V was cut by 4 bases and J by 6 bases, with 15 bases left in between. The CDR3 region has the DNA TGTGCCAGCAGTGTCCCAGGGCGAAGCGATGGCTACACCTTC. Translation gives CASSVPGRSDGYTF.

The chain is built from TRBV5-1 and TRBJ2-6; possibly TRBD1 or TRBD2 for D (6 bases each). The V gene's germline CDR1 is SGHRS and CDR2 YFSETQ. V was shortened by 0 bases and J by 0 bases, with 13 bases between the two germline ends. The CDR3 length is 18 residues. The CDR3 nucleotides are TGCGCCAGCAGCTTGGGTGGGGGGCCCAGCTCTGGGGCCAACGTCCTGACTTTC. Its protein product is CASSLGGGPSSGANVLTF.

The chain has TRBV18 and TRBJ1-3; possible D gene TRBD1, 6 bases. CDR1 is KGHSH, CDR2 LQKENI, per germline. V lost 3 bases to trimming and J lost 10 bases, with 19 bases between them. The length of the CDR3 is 15 residues. The CDR3 spells CASSPEDSLAGTIYF. CDR3 bases: TGTGCCAGCTCACCGGAGGACAGCCTGGCGGGGACCATATATTTT.

A few counts support this clone. The DNA of the CDR3 is TGCGCCAGCAGCCGGGAGAACACCGGGGAGCTGTTTTTT. This codes for CASSRENTGELFF. The J gene is TRBJ2-2, the V gene TRBV5-1; TRBD2 is a possible D gene (5 bases). This CDR3 is built from 13 residues. Germline CDR1 reads SGHRS; CDR2 reads YFSETQ. V dropped 4 bases and J dropped 1 base, with 5 bases sitting between them.

The V gene is TRBV30, the J gene TRBJ1-2, with D possibly matching TRBD1 (5 bases). CDR3 length equals 13 residues. Germline CDR1 reads GTSNPN; CDR2 reads SVGIG (reference sequence). V lost 8 bases to trimming and J lost 5 bases, with 18 bases between them. The CDR3 DNA sequence: TGTGCCGTATCGACAGCTTCGACTTATGGCTACACCTTC. This sequence encodes CAVSTASTYGYTF.

The chain has TRBV7-9 and TRBJ2-7; 7 bases align to TRBD1. V lost 0 bases and J lost 5; bases outside the gene matches: 10. Germline V gene data show CDR1 as SEHNR and CDR2 as FQNEAQ (reference sequence). The CDR3 totals 16 residues. The CDR3 spells CASSLARDRFSDEQYF. The CDR3 DNA is TGTGCCAGCAGCTTAGCACGGGACAGATTTTCGGACGAGCAGTACTTC.

The J gene is TRBJ2-1, the V gene TRBV11-2; TRBD2 agrees at 7 bases. The CDR3 runs 19 residues. With 1 base clipped from V and 2 bases from J, the junction kept 14 bases outside the gene matches. CDR1 is SGHAT and CDR2 is FQNNGV in the germline V gene. CDR3 sequence reads: CASSLASLPGRGAYNEQFF. CDR3 bases: TGTGCCAGCAGCTTAGCCTCCCTCCCGGGGAGGGGTGCCTACAATGAGCAGTTCTTC.

J is TRBJ1-1 and V is TRBV27, with 10 bases aligning to TRBD1. After removal of 3 bases from V and 7 bases from J, the junction contained 8 bases not matched to a gene. The V gene's germline CDR1 is MNHEY and CDR2 SMNVEV (reference sequence). The CDR3 sequence is 15 residues long. The CDR3 is CASSLRQGAPYEAFF. The DNA of the CDR3 is TGTGCCAGCAGTTTGCGACAGGGGGCACCCTATGAAGCTTTCTTT.

This clone was seen only once. The same CDR3 also results from other DNA sequences found in this sample. The chain employs TRBV7-9 and TRBJ2-3; no firm D call. CDR1 and CDR2 (germline): SEHNR, FQNEAQ (reference sequence). Between the trimmed V and J ends, which lost 6 bases and 2 bases, there was a span of 3 bases. The CDR3 is made up of 11 amino acids. CDR3 coding DNA: TGTGCCAGCAGTCACACAGATACGCAGTATTTT. Translation gives CASSHTDTQYF.

V is TRBV28 and J is TRBJ2-7; tentative D call: TRBD1 (6 bases). Per germline, CDR1 MDHEN and CDR2 SYDVKM. The CDR3 is 13 residues long. V was trimmed by 5 bases and J by 2 bases, leaving 10 bases between them. In DNA, the CDR3 is TGTGCCAGCAGTACACAGGGACCCTACGAGCAGTACTTC. It is translated as CASSTQGPYEQYF.

The chain combines TRBV11-2 with TRBJ1-1; D might be TRBD1 (6 bases). Trimming took off 3 bases at V and 5 bases at J, with 10 bases between the two ends. The CDR3 runs 13 residues. The germline CDR1 and CDR2 sequences are SGHAT and FQNNGV. CDR3 region: CASSLWGLTEAFF. As DNA, the CDR3 is TGTGCCAGCAGCTTGTGGGGGCTGACTGAAGCTTTCTTT.

The chain carries TRBV7-3 and TRBJ2-1; 14 bases match TRBD2. The germline V gene encodes CDR1 SGHTA and CDR2 FQGTGA. The CDR3 sequence is 16 residues long. V was pared by 0 bases and J by 7 bases, with 2 bases of the junction left unmatched. The CDR3 DNA reads as TGTGCCAGCAGCTTAACGAGACTAGCGGGAGGGAATGAGCAGTTCTTC. Amino acids: CASSLTRLAGGNEQFF.

The chain is built from TRBV25-1 and TRBJ2-1; D perhaps matches TRBD2 (5 bases). Germline CDR1 reads MGHDK; CDR2 reads SYGVNS. The V and J ends lost 4 bases and 9 bases respectively, with 7 bases between them. This CDR3 is built from 11 residues. The CDR3 DNA follows: TGTGCCAGCAGTGGAGAGGGTGAGCAGTTCTTC. Translating it yields CASSGEGEQFF. Looking up the rest from reference TRBV25-1 and TRBJ2-1 gives the full variable domain: EADIYQTPRYLVIGTGKKITLECSQTMGHDKMYWYQQDPGMELHLIHYSYGVNSTEKGDLSSESTVSRIRTEHFPLTLESARPSHTSQYLCASSGEGEQFFGPGTRLTVL.

V gene TRBV7-3 combines with J gene TRBJ2-1, with TRBD2 matching 10 bases. This CDR3 contains 19 residues. The V and J ends lost 1 base and 0 bases, in that order; junction bases with no gene match: 9. Germline loops: CDR1 SGHTA, CDR2 FQGTGA. The CDR3 sequence: CASSLRAGLAASSYNEQFF. The CDR3, as DNA: TGTGCCAGCAGCTTAAGGGCCGGACTAGCGGCTAGCTCCTACAATGAGCAGTTCTTC.

The V call is TRBV18, the J call TRBJ1-4; no definite D call. Trimming removed 3 bases from V and 8 bases from J, with 13 bases in between. This CDR3 comprises 14 residues. Per the germline V gene, CDR1 is KGHSH and CDR2 is LQKENI. CDR3 sequence (DNA): TGTGCCAGCTCACCCCCACGATCAGAGGAAAAACTGTTTTTT. Its translation: CASSPPRSEEKLFF.

J is TRBJ2-5 and V is TRBV11-2; D remains ambiguous. The CDR3 loop spans 14 amino acids. V lost 5 bases and J 2 bases, leaving 12 bases between the germline ends. The germline V gene encodes CDR1 SGHAT and CDR2 FQNNGV. The DNA for the CDR3 is TGTGCCAGCAGCACCAGGAACCGACAAGAGACCCAGTACTTC. Its protein is CASSTRNRQETQYF. The entire variable domain, with the rest obtained from reference TRBV11-2 and TRBJ2-5, is as follows: EAGVAQSPRYKIIEKRQSVAFWCNPISGHATLYWYQQILGQGPKLLIQFQNNGVVDDSQLPKDRFSAERLKGVDSTLKIQPAKLEDSAVYLCASSTRNRQETQYFGPGTRLLVL.

The CDR3 DNA reads TGTGCCACTCAGACTGCTCCTGGAGAAAAACTGTTTTTT. Translation: CATQTAPGEKLFF. The chain couples TRBV19 to TRBJ1-4; D is unclear. Germline values: CDR1 LNHDA, CDR2 SQIVND (reference sequence). The CDR3 sequence is 13 residues long. The V end was cut by 10 bases, the J end by 8 bases, with 17 bases between.